This note documents a single TCR beta chain sequence. An immunoSEQ assay, version v3.0, was performed at survey level. Samples were sequenced targeting roughly 35,000-55,000 T-cell genomes each. Measured with immunoSEQ multiplex PCR; TCRdb has only the in-frame clones, and not every one. In the table there are some 19,000 clones, 70% to 85% of which are singletons. The data originate from a study of long-term antiretroviral therapy in people with HIV. This receptor was taken from a woman aged 40 to 55 with HIV. The material sequenced was unsorted PBMCs, taken 4.1 years after starting antiretroviral therapy.

This CDR3 is CASSPRGEESGELFF. The DNA for the CDR3 is TGTGCCAGCAGCCCACGGGGGGAGGAGTCCGGGGAGCTGTTTTTT. The J gene is TRBJ2-2, the V gene TRBV2, with 7 bases identical to TRBD2. The CDR3 is made up of 15 amino acids. V was pared by 6 bases and J by 6 bases, with 10 bases of the junction left unmatched. The germline gives CDR1 SNHLY, CDR2 FYNNEI.